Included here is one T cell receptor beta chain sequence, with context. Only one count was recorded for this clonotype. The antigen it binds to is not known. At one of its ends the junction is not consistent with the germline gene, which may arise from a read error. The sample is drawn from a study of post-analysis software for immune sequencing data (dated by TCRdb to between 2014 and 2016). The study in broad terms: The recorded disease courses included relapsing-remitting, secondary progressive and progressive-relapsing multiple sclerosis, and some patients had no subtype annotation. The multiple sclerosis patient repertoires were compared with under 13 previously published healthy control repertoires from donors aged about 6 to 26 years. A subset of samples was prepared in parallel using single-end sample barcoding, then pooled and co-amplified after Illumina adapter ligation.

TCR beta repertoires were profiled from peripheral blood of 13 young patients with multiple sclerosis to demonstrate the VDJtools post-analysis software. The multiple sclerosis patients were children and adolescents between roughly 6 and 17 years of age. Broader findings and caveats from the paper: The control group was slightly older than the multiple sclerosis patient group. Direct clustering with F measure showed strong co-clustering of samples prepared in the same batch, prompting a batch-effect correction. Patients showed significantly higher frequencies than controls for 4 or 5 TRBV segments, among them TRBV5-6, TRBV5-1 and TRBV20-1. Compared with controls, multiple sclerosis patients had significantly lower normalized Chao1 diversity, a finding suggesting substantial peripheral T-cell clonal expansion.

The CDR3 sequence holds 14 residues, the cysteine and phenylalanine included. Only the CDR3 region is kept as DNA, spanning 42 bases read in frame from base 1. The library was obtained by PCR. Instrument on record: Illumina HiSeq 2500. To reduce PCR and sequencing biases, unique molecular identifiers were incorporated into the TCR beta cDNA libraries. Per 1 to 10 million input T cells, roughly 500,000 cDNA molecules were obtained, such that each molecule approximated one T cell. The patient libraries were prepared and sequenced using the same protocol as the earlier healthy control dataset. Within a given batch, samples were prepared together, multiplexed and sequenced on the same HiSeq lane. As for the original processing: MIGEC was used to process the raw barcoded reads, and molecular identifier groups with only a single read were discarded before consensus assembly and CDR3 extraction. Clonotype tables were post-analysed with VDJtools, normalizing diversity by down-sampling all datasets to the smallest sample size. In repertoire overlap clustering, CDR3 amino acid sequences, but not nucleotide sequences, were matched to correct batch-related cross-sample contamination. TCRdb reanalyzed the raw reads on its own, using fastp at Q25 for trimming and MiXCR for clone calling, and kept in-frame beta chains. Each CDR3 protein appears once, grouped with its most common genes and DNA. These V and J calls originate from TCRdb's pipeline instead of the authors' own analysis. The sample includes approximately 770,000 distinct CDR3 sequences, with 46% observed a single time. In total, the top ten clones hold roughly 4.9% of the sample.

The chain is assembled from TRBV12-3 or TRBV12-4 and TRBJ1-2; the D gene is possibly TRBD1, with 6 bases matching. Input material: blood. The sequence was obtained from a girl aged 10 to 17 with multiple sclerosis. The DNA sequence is TGTGTCAGCAGTTTAAATTCGGGGGCTTCTGGCTACACCTTC. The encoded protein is CVSSLNSGASGYTF.